These T cell receptor beta chains were read from a single sample in a study of cytotoxic CD8 clonotypes in ibrutinib-treated CLL. Clones were read by immunoSEQ multiplex PCR, and TCRdb kept only the in-frame ones, dropping some. The data hold tens of thousands of clones, with 85% to 90% observed a single time. The material sequenced was PBMCs, taken before ibrutinib treatment. The receptor source for this set is a human donor with chronic lymphocytic leukemia. Both conserved end residues are part of each CDR3. Fields, in order: J gene, D gene, clone size, V gene, CDR3 DNA, CDR3 protein. A D gene is named only where the DNA matches it firmly. Size values are once, few and many counts, or a class for expanded clones, and some rows have none.

>TRBJ2-2|.|.|TRBV7-7
TGTGCTAGCAGCTCCCGGACAGATAGCACCGGGGAGCTGTTTTTT
CASSSRTDSTGELFF
>TRBJ1-3|.|.|TRBV9
TGTGCCAGCAGCCCCGCCGGAAACACCATATATTTT
CASSPAGNTIYF
>TRBJ1-1|.|.|TRBV19
TGTGCCAGTAGTCGATCTGAAGCTTTCTTT
CASSRSEAFF
>TRBJ2-5|.|.|TRBV5-1
TGCGCCAGCAGCTTGCCCGACTCACAAGAGACCCAGTACTTC
CASSLPDSQETQYF
>TRBJ1-1|.|.|TRBV6-5
TGTGCCACCCGGGGACAAGGGAACACTGAAGCTTTCTTT
CATRGQGNTEAFF
>TRBJ2-2|.|.|TRBV19
TGTGCCAGTAGTATAAGAGGCGGGGTCGCCACCGGGGAGCTGTTTTTT
CASSIRGGVATGELFF
>TRBJ1-1|.|.|TRBV30
TGTGCCTACGGACGGCACACTGAAGCTTTCTTT
CAYGRHTEAFF
>TRBJ2-2|TRBD1|.|TRBV13
TGTGCCAGCAGCGCGGACAGGGGTACGACCGGGGAGCTGTTTTTT
CASSADRGTTGELFF
>TRBJ2-7|TRBD2|.|TRBV9
TGTGCCAGCAGCGTGGGTCTAGCGGGAGGGACCTACGAGCAGTACTTC
CASSVGLAGGTYEQYF
>TRBJ2-7|TRBD2|.|TRBV10-3
TGTGCCATCAGTGAACAGACTAGCCGCGAGCAGTACTTC
CAISEQTSREQYF
>TRBJ2-7|.|.|TRBV4-3
TGCGCCAGCAGCCAAGATGTTCACAGCGCCTACGAGCAGTACTTC
CASSQDVHSAYEQYF
>TRBJ2-5|.|.|TRBV6-6
TGTGCCAGCAGTTACGGAGTCTCCCCGGGGGAGACCCAGTACTTC
CASSYGVSPGETQYF
>TRBJ1-5|TRBD1|.|TRBV30
TGTGCCTGGAGCCCACAGGGGAATCAGCCCCAGCATTTT
CAWSPQGNQPQHF
>TRBJ1-1|.|.|TRBV30
TGTGCCTGGACCCCCTCGTTTACCACTGAAGCTTTCTTT
CAWTPSFTTEAFF
>TRBJ1-1|.|once|TRBV5-6
TGTGCCAGCAGCTTGCGGGTTCCGCGGAGCACTGAAGCTTTCTTT
CASSLRVPRSTEAFF
>TRBJ2-1|TRBD2|.|TRBV9
TGTGCCAGTGCCGGCGGGAGGGCTGGCTCCTACAATGAGCAGTTCTTC
CASAGGRAGSYNEQFF
>TRBJ2-1|TRBD2|.|TRBV7-3
TGTGCCAGCAGCTCGACTAGCGGTCCGCATGAGCAGTTCTTC
CASSSTSGPHEQFF
>TRBJ2-1|TRBD2|.|TRBV5-1
TGCGCCAGCAGCTTGGAGGGTAGCGGGACCTTACATGGGGAGCAGTTCTTC
CASSLEGSGTLHGEQFF
>TRBJ1-2|.|few|TRBV4-1
TGCGCCAGCAGCCAATATGGGGGGCAAGGTGGCTACACCTTC
CASSQYGGQGGYTF
>TRBJ2-1|.|.|TRBV9
TGTGCCAGCAGCGTCTTACCCCCCGAGGGGCAGGCCAACTGGCACAGCTCCTACAATGAGCAGTTCTTC
CASSVLPPEGQANWHSSYNEQFF
>TRBJ1-5|TRBD1|.|TRBV5-1
TGCGCCAGCAGCTTGACAGGGGGTAGCAATCAGCCCCAGCATTTT
CASSLTGGSNQPQHF
>TRBJ2-1|.|few|TRBV29-1
TGCAGCGTTGAAGATCCGGGGCGGAGCTCCTACAATGAGCAGTTCTTC
CSVEDPGRSSYNEQFF
>TRBJ1-1|TRBD1|.|TRBV29-1
TGCAGCGTTTCAGGACAGGTGAACACTGAAGCTTTCTTT
CSVSGQVNTEAFF
>TRBJ1-1|.|.|TRBV19
TGTGCCAGTCTCCGACAGGTAGACACTGAAGCTTTCTTT
CASLRQVDTEAFF
>TRBJ2-1|TRBD2|few|TRBV5-4
TGTGCCAGCAGAAGAAAGGGACTAGCTAAACTCGATGAGCAGTTCTTC
CASRRKGLAKLDEQFF
>TRBJ2-2|TRBD1|.|TRBV6-1
TGTGCCAGCAGTGAAGCGGACAGGGGACCCGGGGAGCTGTTTTTT
CASSEADRGPGELFF
>TRBJ1-4|TRBD1|.|TRBV7-9
TGTGCCAGCAGCCTAAGCCTCCGGGACAGGGGGCTTGAAAAACTGTTTTTT
CASSLSLRDRGLEKLFF
>TRBJ1-3|.|once|TRBV6-1
TGTGCCAGCACTACGCTTAACTCTGGAAACACCATATATTTT
CASTTLNSGNTIYF
>TRBJ2-5|TRBD2|.|TRBV4-1
TGCGCCAGCAGCCAAGATATCGCGGGAGCGGAGACCCAGTACTTC
CASSQDIAGAETQYF
>TRBJ1-5|.|.|TRBV6-6
TGTGCCAGCAGTTACGTCCAGAATAGCAATCAGCCCCAGCATTTT
CASSYVQNSNQPQHF
>TRBJ1-2|.|few|TRBV30
TGTGCCTGGAGTGTCGACAGTAACTATGGCTACACCTTC
CAWSVDSNYGYTF
>TRBJ1-5|.|.|TRBV4-1
TGCGCCAGCAGCCTCGGATTTACCGGCGAAGGACAGCCCCAGCATTTT
CASSLGFTGEGQPQHF
>TRBJ1-4|.|.|TRBV2
TGTGCCAGCAAATTCACCGGGATCTCAACTAATGAAAAACTGTTTTTT
CASKFTGISTNEKLFF
>TRBJ2-2|.|.|TRBV7-9
TGTGCCAGCAGCCCAAGGGGCCCAGGATCGAACACCGGGGAGCTGTTTTTT
CASSPRGPGSNTGELFF
>TRBJ2-1|.|.|TRBV5-8
TGTGCCAGCAGCTTGGACCCCTGGAGCGGAGAGCAGTTCTTC
CASSLDPWSGEQFF
>TRBJ2-3|.|.|TRBV7-2
TGTGCCAGCAGCCTGGCCGGGTCCCTTCTTTCGTTGTATTTT
CASSLAGSLLSLYF
>TRBJ2-7|TRBD1|.|TRBV7-9
TGTGCCAGCAGCCCACCGGGGACAGTCTCCTACGAGCAGTACTTC
CASSPPGTVSYEQYF
>TRBJ2-7|.|.|TRBV6-5
TGTGCCAGCACCCCGGGCTGGTGGGGCTACGAGCAGTACTTC
CASTPGWWGYEQYF
>TRBJ1-1|.|.|TRBV7-8
TGTGCCAGCAGCTCAGGACACCTCCTGAACACTGAAGCTTTCTTT
CASSSGHLLNTEAFF
>TRBJ1-4|TRBD1|.|TRBV14
TGTGCCAGCAGCCAAACCCCTGGACAGGGGAGGCCTCAAAAACTGTTTTTT
CASSQTPGQGRPQKLFF
>TRBJ2-5|.|.|TRBV19
TGTGCCAGCTCCCTGGGGTCGGTACGGGTCGAAGAGACCCAGTACTTC
CASSLGSVRVEETQYF
>TRBJ2-2|TRBD1|.|TRBV27
TGTGCCAGCATAGGGACAGGGGTATCCGGGGAGCTGTTTTTT
CASIGTGVSGELFF
>TRBJ2-7|TRBD2|.|TRBV5-1
TGCGCCAGCGCCATGGGGGGGACTAGGTCCCACGAGCAGTACTTC
CASAMGGTRSHEQYF
>TRBJ1-5|.|.|TRBV7-6
TGTGCCAGCAGCTTAGCGTGGGGGGTCAATCAGCCCCAGCATTTT
CASSLAWGVNQPQHF
>TRBJ1-4|.|.|TRBV21-1
TGTGCCAGCAGCAAAGACATGGGGGAATCTGCAACTAATGAAAAACTGTTTTTT
CASSKDMGESATNEKLFF
>TRBJ1-2|.|.|TRBV18
TGTGCCAGCTCCCCTGCTGCGGGGGCTAACTATGGCTACACCTTC
CASSPAAGANYGYTF
>TRBJ1-3|.|.|TRBV6-1
TGTGCCAGCAGTGAAGTAGGGTGGGGAAACACCATATATTTT
CASSEVGWGNTIYF
>TRBJ1-1|.|.|TRBV7-8
TGTGCCAGCAGCTCACCCGGGACATTCGGAGCTTTCTTT
CASSSPGTFGAFF
>TRBJ1-2|.|.|TRBV28
TGTGCCAGCAGTTTGGATAGTGGCGGTTCCTATGGCTACACCTTC
CASSLDSGGSYGYTF
>TRBJ1-3|.|.|TRBV9
TGTGCCAGCAGCGTAGTAGACACCCGGAGCTCTGGAAACACCATATATTTT
CASSVVDTRSSGNTIYF